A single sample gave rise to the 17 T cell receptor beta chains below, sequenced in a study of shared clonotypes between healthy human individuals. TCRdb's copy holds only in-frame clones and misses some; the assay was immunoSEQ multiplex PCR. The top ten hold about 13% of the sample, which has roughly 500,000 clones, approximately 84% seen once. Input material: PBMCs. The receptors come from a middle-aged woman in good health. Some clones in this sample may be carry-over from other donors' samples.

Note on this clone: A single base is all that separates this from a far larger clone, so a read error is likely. The CDR3 is CASRPGQAANTIHF. In nucleotides, the CDR3 is TGTGCCAGCAGACCGGGACAGGCTGCGAACACCATACATTTT. V usage is TRBV6-1 and J usage is TRBJ1-3, with 8 positions matching TRBD1. Germline V gene sequence: CDR1 MNHNS, CDR2 SASEGT. CDR3 length: 14 residues.

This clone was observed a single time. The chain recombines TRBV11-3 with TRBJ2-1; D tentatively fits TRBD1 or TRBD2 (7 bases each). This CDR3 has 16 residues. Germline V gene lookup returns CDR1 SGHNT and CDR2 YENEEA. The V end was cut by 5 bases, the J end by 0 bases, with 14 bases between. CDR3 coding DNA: TGTGCCAGCAGCCAAGCGGGGACAGCCTCCTACAATGAGCAGTTCTTC. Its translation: CASSQAGTASYNEQFF.

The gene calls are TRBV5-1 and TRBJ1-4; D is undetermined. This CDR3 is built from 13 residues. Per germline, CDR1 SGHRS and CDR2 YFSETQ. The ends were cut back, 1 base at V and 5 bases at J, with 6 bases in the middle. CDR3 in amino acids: CASSLTANEKLFF. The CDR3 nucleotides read TGCGCCAGCAGCTTGACAGCAAATGAAAAACTGTTTTTT.

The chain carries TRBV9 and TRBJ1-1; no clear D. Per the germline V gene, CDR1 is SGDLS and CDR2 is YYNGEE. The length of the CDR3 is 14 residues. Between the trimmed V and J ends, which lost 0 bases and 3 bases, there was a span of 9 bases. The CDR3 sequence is CASSVGASDTEAFF. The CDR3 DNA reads TGTGCCAGCAGCGTAGGGGCTTCGGACACTGAAGCTTTCTTT.

The CDR3 coding sequence is TGTGCCAGCAGCTCCAGCAGCGGGGCAGGCACCGGGGAGCTGTTTTTT. Its translation is CASSSSSGAGTGELFF. This chain links TRBV11-2 with TRBJ2-2; 7 bases line up with TRBD2. This CDR3 has 16 residues. Germline CDR1 and CDR2: SGHAT and FQNNGV. Trimming removed 4 bases from V and 4 bases from J; junction bases left unmatched: 9. Supplemented by reference TRBV11-2 and TRBJ2-2, the full variable domain reads EAGVAQSPRYKIIEKRQSVAFWCNPISGHATLYWYQQILGQGPKLLIQFQNNGVVDDSQLPKDRFSAERLKGVDSTLKIQPAKLEDSAVYLCASSSSSGAGTGELFFGEGSRLTVL.

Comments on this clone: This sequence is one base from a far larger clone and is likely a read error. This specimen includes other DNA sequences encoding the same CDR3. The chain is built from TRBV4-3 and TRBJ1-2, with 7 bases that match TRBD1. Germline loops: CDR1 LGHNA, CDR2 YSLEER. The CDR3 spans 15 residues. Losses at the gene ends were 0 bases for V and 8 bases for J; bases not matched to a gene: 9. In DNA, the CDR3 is TGCGCCAGCAGCCAAGATGCAGAGGGGGCTTTGGGCTACACCTTC. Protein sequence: CASSQDAEGALGYTF.

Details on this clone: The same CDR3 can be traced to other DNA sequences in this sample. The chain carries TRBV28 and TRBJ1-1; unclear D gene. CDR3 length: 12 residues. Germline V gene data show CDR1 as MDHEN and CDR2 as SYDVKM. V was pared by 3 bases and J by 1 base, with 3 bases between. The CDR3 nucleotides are TGTGCCAGCAGTTTGGCGAACACTGAAGCTTTCTTT. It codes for CASSLANTEAFF.

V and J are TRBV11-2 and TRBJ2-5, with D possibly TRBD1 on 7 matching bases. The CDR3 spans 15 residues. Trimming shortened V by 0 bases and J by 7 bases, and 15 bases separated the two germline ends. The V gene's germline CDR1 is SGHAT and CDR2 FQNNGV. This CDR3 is CASSLEARGVATQYF. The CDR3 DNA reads TGTGCCAGCAGCTTAGAGGCCAGGGGGGTGGCGACCCAGTACTTC.

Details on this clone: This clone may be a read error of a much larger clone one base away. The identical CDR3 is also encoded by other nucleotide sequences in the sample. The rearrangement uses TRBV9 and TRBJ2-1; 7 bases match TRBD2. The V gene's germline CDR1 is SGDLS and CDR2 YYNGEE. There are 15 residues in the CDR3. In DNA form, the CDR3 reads TGCGCCAGCAGCGTAGCTCTAGCGGAAAACAATGAGCAGTTCTTC. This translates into CASSVALAENNEQFF.

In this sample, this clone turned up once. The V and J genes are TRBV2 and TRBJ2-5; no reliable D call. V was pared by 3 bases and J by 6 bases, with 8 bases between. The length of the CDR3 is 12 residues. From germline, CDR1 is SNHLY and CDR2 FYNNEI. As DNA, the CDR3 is TGTGCCAGCAGTGACGAAACGAAGACCCAGTACTTC. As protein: CASSDETKTQYF.

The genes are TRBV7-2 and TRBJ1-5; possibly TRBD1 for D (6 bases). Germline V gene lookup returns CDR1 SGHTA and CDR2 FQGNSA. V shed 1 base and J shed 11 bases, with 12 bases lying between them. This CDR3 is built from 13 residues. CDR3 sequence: CASSLGGRDTQHF. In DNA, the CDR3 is TGTGCCAGCAGCTTAGGGGGCCGGGACACCCAGCATTTT.

Written as DNA, the CDR3 is TGTGCCAGTAGGATCGGTGGGGACTATGGCTACACCTTC. Translating it yields CASRIGGDYGYTF. The V and J genes are TRBV19 and TRBJ1-2; D gene ambiguous. CDR1 is LNHDA, CDR2 SQIVND, per germline (reference sequence). Trimming stripped 6 bases from V and 3 bases from J, with 11 bases between. The CDR3 contains 13 residues. Together with reference TRBV19 and TRBJ1-2, the CDR3 gives the full variable domain: DGGITQSPKYLFRKEGQNVTLSCEQNLNHDAMYWYRQDPGQGLRLIYYSQIVNDFQKGDIAEGYSVSREKKESFPLTVTSAQKNPTAFYLCASRIGGDYGYTFGSGTRLTVV.

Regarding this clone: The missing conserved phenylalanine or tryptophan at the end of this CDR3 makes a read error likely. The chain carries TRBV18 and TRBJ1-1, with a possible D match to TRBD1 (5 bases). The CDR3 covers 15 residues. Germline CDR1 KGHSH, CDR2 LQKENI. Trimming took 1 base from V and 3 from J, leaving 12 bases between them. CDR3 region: CASSPRGDCYTEAFC. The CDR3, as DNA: TGTGCCAGCTCACCACGCGGGGACTGCTACACTGAAGCTTTCTGT.

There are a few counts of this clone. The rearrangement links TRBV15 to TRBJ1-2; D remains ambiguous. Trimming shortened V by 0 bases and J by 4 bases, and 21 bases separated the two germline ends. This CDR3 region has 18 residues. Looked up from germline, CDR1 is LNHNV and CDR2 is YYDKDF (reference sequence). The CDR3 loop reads CATSRDWGSGPLGYGYTF. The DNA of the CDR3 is TGTGCCACCAGCAGAGATTGGGGTTCGGGCCCGCTGGGCTATGGCTACACCTTC.

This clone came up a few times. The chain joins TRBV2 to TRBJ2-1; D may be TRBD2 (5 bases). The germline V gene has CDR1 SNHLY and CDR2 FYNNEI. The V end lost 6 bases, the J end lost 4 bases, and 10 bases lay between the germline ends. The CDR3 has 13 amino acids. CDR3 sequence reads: CASSKDSYNEQFF. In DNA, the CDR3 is TGTGCCAGCAGCAAGGACTCGTACAATGAGCAGTTCTTC.

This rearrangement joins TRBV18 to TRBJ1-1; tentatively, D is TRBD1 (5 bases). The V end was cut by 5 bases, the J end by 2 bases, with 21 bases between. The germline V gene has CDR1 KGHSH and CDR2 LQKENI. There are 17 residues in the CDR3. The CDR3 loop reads CASSSTQAPTRNTEAFF. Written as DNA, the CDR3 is TGTGCCAGCTCATCTACACAGGCTCCGACGCGAAACACTGAAGCTTTCTTT.

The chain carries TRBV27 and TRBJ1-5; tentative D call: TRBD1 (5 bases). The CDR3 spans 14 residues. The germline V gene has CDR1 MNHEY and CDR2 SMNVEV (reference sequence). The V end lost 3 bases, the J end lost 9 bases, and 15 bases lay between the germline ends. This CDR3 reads CASSFRNRDWPQHF. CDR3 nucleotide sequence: TGTGCCAGCAGTTTCCGTAACCGGGACTGGCCCCAGCATTTT.